This T cell receptor (beta chain) emerged from a study of shared T cell receptors in the human thymus. Sequencing was performed with immunoSEQ multiplex PCR; in TCRdb, only in-frame clones are kept and a portion is missing. The sample lists about 660,000 clones, roughly 88% seen once, with about 0.01% in the top ten. Trimming shortened V by 4 bases and J by 10 bases, and 17 bases separated the two germline ends. The CDR3 is 13 amino acids. CDR1 and CDR2 from the germline V gene are SGHDN and FVKESK. The same specimen was also included in a second study, on human thymus T cells. From that paper: During corrective heart surgery, resections were taken, and the thymus tissue came from them. What appeared biased in thymic and blood repertoires was the usage of V and J genes. Related reports documented highly overlapping thymic repertoires among unrelated individuals.

What was sequenced was thymocytes. The receptor was derived from a boy in the first two years of life with a congenital heart defect. The rearrangement uses TRBV14 and TRBJ2-7; D perhaps matches TRBD1 (6 bases). DNA of the CDR3: TGTGCCAGCAGCCGGACCGGACAGCTCGATCAGTACTTC. Its translation is CASSRTGQLDQYF.